A single sample is the source of the 14 T cell receptor beta chains below, sequenced in a study of high-grade serous ovarian cancer treatment subgroups (dated by TCRdb to 2020 to 2023). The library was built by means of the immunoSEQ multiplex PCR assay. Sourced from immuneACCESS, this table was stored by TCRdb with only in-frame sequences that have V and J called. A share of the clones is absent; for the studies checked, an unresolved V gene accounts for under half, and the remainder has no known explanation. This sample lists about 520 clones; around 75% were detected once. The ten largest account for about 35% of the sample. Tumor samples were collected prior to definitive surgery or chemotherapy. Sequences were obtained from tumor tissue. These receptors were collected from a human donor with high-grade serous ovarian cancer.

A few counts support this clone. The chain employs TRBV6-5 and TRBJ1-5; D perhaps matches TRBD1 (5 bases). There are 15 residues in the CDR3. The germline CDR1 and CDR2 sequences are MNHEY and SVGAGI. V was trimmed by 8 bases and J by 3 bases, leaving 17 bases between them. CDR3 residues: CASRKSGGNNQPQHF. The DNA for the CDR3 is TGTGCCAGCCGTAAGTCCGGGGGTAACAATCAGCCCCAGCATTTT.

The table lists this clone with a few counts. This rearrangement joins TRBV19 to TRBJ2-7; D is possibly TRBD2 (5 bases). V lost 9 bases and J lost 3, with 18 bases in between. CDR1 is LNHDA and CDR2 is SQIVND in the germline V gene (reference sequence). This CDR3 is 14 amino acids long. CDR3 protein: CASGMRGPFYEQYF. The CDR3 DNA is TGTGCCAGCGGCATGCGAGGGCCCTTCTACGAGCAGTACTTC.

This rearrangement joins TRBV10-2 to TRBJ2-3, with D possibly TRBD2 on 5 matching bases. The CDR3 totals 13 residues. Germline V lookup: CDR1 WSHSY, CDR2 SAAADI. Trimming took off 11 bases at V and 4 bases at J, with 16 bases between the two ends. The CDR3 bases are TGCGCCTCGGAACGAGCGGAGGCAGATACGCAGTATTTT. Translated, it gives CASERAEADTQYF.

The J gene is TRBJ2-1, the V gene TRBV7-9, with a possible D match to TRBD2 (6 bases). With 4 bases removed from V and 8 bases from J, the gap between germline ends came to 18 bases. The CDR3 consists of 15 residues. CDR1 and CDR2 (germline): SEHNR, FQNEAQ (reference sequence). This chain's CDR3 is CASSSRTGGWDEQFF. CDR3 DNA: TGTGCCAGCAGCTCGAGAACTGGGGGGTGGGATGAGCAGTTCTTC.

This clone came up a few times. The V and J genes are TRBV5-4 and TRBJ1-2; TRBD1 matches 9 bases. Germline V lookup: CDR1 SGHNT, CDR2 YYREEE (reference sequence). V gave up 4 bases and J gave up 4 bases; unmatched junction bases: 5. This CDR3 is 14 amino acids long. In DNA, the CDR3 is TGTGCCAGCAGCGGAGGACAGGGGATCTATGGCTACACCTTC. It specifies CASSGGQGIYGYTF.

The J gene is TRBJ2-7, the V gene TRBV21-1; TRBD1, the table's D call, was not compared with the DNA. TRBV21-1 is a pseudogene. This CDR3 contains 16 residues. For the CDR3, the DNA is TGTGCCAGCAGCAAAGAAGCTGAGGGGGACTCCTACGAGCAGTACTTC. This codes for CASSKEAEGDSYEQYF.

The V and J genes are TRBV30 and TRBJ2-1; 7 bases fit TRBD2. Trimming took 5 bases from V and 9 from J; bases not matched to a gene: 7. The CDR3 runs 12 residues. Per germline, CDR1 GTSNPN and CDR2 SVGIG (reference sequence). The CDR3 here is CAWDPGGGEQFF. The CDR3 DNA sequence: TGTGCCTGGGATCCGGGAGGTGGTGAGCAGTTCTTC. Variable domain in full (rest from reference TRBV30 and TRBJ2-1): SQTIHQWPATLVQPVGSPLSLECTVEGTSNPNLYWYRQAAGRGLQLLFYSVGIGQISSEVPQNLSASRPQDRQFILSSKKLLLSDSGFYLCAWDPGGGEQFFGPGTRLTVL.

This clone was observed once. V is TRBV7-9 and J is TRBJ1-1, with 9 bases matching TRBD1. V lost 3 bases, J lost 2 bases, and 7 bases stayed unmatched. This CDR3 has 16 residues. Germline V gives CDR1 SEHNR, CDR2 FQNEAQ (reference sequence). CDR3 sequence (DNA): TGTGCCAGCAGCTTTACAGGGGGCATGGGTAACACTGAAGCTTTCTTT. As protein: CASSFTGGMGNTEAFF.

The chain recombines TRBV11-2 with TRBJ1-1, with D perhaps matching TRBD1 (5 bases). The CDR3 totals 14 residues. Trimming left V 6 bases short and J 7 bases short, with 18 bases between. Germline assignment: CDR1 SGHAT and CDR2 FQNNGV. The CDR3 DNA reads TGTGCCAGCAGACTCGGGGGACTTAGGGATGAAGCTTTCTTT. Amino acid sequence: CASRLGGLRDEAFF.

This rearrangement joins TRBV2 to TRBJ2-3; 9 nucleotides align to TRBD2. CDR1 SNHLY and CDR2 FYNNEI come from the germline V gene. With 6 bases clipped from V and 2 bases from J, the junction kept 3 bases outside the gene matches. The CDR3 loop spans 14 amino acids. CDR3 amino acids: CASRSSGNTDTQYF. Here the CDR3 DNA reads TGTGCCAGCAGGTCTAGCGGGAACACAGATACGCAGTATTTT.

The chain links TRBV7-9 to TRBJ2-1; 7 nucleotides line up with TRBD2. V dropped 1 base and J dropped 5; count of bases not matched to a gene: 2. The CDR3 has 14 amino acids. The V gene's germline CDR1 is SEHNR and CDR2 FQNEAQ (reference sequence). The CDR3: CASSLVAGDNEQFF. DNA for the CDR3: TGTGCCAGCAGCTTAGTGGCGGGAGACAATGAGCAGTTCTTC.

The chain links TRBV11-2 to TRBJ2-3; TRBD1 matches at 7 bases. CDR1 SGHAT and CDR2 FQNNGV come from the germline V gene. This CDR3 region has 15 residues. Trimming cost V 3 bases and J 0 bases; bases outside gene matches: 3. As DNA, the CDR3 is TGTGCCAGCAGCTTGGGGACAGCTAGCACAGATACGCAGTATTTT. This translates into CASSLGTASTDTQYF.

The rearrangement links TRBV11-3 to TRBJ2-1, with TRBD1 matching 9 bases. From germline, CDR1 is SGHNT and CDR2 YENEEA. The J segment lost 5 bases and the V segment lost 1 base, leaving 3 bases of the junction unmatched. The CDR3 consists of 15 residues. The CDR3 nucleotides read TGTGCCAGCAGCTTAGCGGGGACAGGGAACAATGAGCAGTTCTTC. It translates to CASSLAGTGNNEQFF.

The CDR3 reads CASSPDRGREKLFF. CDR3 coding DNA: TGTGCCAGCAGCCCGGACAGGGGGCGTGAAAAACTGTTTTTT. V gene TRBV5-6 combines with J gene TRBJ1-4; 11 bases line up with TRBD1. The length of the CDR3 is 14 residues. V was clipped by 4 bases and J by 7 bases; unmatched bases: 3. Germline-derived CDR1 and CDR2 are SGHDT and YYEEEE.